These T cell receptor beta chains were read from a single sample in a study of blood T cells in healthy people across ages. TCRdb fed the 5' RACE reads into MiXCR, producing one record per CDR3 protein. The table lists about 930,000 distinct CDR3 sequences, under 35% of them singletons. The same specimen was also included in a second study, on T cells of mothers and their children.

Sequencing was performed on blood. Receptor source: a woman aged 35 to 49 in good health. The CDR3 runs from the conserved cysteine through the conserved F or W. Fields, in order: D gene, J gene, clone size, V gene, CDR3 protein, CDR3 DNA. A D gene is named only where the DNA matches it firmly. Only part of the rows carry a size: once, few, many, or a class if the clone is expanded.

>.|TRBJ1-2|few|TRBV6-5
CASRDRTANYGYTF
TGTGCCAGCAGGGACCGGACAGCTAACTATGGCTACACCTTC
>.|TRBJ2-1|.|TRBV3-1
CASSPQAGQEARLRYNEQFF
TGTGCCAGCAGCCCCCAAGCGGGACAGGAGGCTCGCCTTAGGTACAATGAGCAGTTCTTC
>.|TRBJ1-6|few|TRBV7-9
CASSPALRNSPLHF
TGTGCCAGCAGCCCAGCACTCCGGAATTCACCCCTCCACTTT
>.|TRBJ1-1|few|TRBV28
CASSSLFGRVAEAFF
TGTGCCAGCAGTTCTCTGTTCGGCAGGGTGGCTGAAGCTTTCTTT
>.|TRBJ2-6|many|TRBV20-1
CSAMRRRPDSGANVLTF
TGCAGTGCTATGCGACGAAGACCTGACTCTGGGGCCAACGTCCTGACTTTC
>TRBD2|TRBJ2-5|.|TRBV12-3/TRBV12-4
CASRSPGGVYNEQYF
TGTGCCAGCAGAAGTCCGGGGGGGGTTTACAATGAGCAGTACTTC
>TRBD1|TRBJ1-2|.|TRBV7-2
CASSLGYSTGGDGYTF
TGTGCCAGCAGCTTAGGGTATTCGACAGGGGGTGATGGCTACACCTTC
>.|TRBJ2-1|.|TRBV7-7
CASSLAIGSTLDEQFF
TGTGCTAGCAGCTTAGCAATAGGGTCGACCCTGGATGAGCAGTTCTTC
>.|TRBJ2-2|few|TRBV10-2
CASSDQPMNTGELFF
TGCGCCAGCAGTGACCAGCCGATGAACACCGGGGAGCTGTTTTTT
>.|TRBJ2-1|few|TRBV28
CASSLSVTHRRQYNEQFF
TGTGCCAGCAGTTTGTCGGTCACCCATCGCCGCCAATACAATGAGCAGTTCTTC
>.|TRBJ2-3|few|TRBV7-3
CASSEGLSPDTQYF
TGTGCCAGCAGCGAAGGACTCTCTCCAGATACGCAGTATTTT
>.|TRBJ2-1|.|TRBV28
CASSSHTASYNEQFF
TGTGCCAGCAGTTCTCACACCGCCTCCTACAATGAGCAGTTCTTC
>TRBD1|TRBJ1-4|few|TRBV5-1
CASSSGTGIEKLFF
TGCGCCAGCAGCTCCGGGACAGGGATTGAAAAACTGTTTTTT
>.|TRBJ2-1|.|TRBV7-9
CASSSLRSGLSSYNEQFF
TGTGCCAGCAGCTCCCTGCGGTCGGGGCTGAGCTCCTACAATGAGCAGTTCTTC
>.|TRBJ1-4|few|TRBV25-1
CASSETPVNEKLFF
TGTGCCAGCAGTGAGACACCAGTGAATGAAAAACTGTTTTTT
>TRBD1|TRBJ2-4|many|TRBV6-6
CASTSTGQDKNIQYF
TGTGCCAGCACCTCGACAGGGCAGGACAAAAACATTCAGTACTTC
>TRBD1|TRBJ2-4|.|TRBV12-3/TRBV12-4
CASSPRTGQSEQYF
TGTGCCAGCAGCCCTCGGACAGGGCAGAGTGAGCAGTACTTC
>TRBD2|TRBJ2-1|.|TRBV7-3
CASSSEGRGGQNEQFF
TGTGCCAGCAGCTCAGAGGGGCGGGGGGGGCAAAATGAGCAGTTCTTC
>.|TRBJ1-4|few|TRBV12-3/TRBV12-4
CASRRGADEKLFF
TGTGCCAGCCGTAGAGGGGCTGATGAAAAACTGTTTTTT
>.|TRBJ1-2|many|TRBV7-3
CASSSGGNGYTF
TGTGCCAGCAGCTCCGGGGGGAATGGCTACACCTTC
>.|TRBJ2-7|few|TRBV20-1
CSVDSAYEQYF
TGCAGTGTTGACTCGGCCTACGAGCAGTACTTC
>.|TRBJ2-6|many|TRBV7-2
CASSLGALYSGANVLTF
TGTGCCAGCAGCTTAGGGGCTCTATACTCTGGGGCCAACGTCCTGACTTTC
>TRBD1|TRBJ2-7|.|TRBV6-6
CASSPDRGHGEQYF
TGTGCCAGCAGCCCAGACAGGGGCCACGGGGAGCAGTACTTC
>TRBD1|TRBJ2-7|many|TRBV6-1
CASINRGLRDEQYF
TGTGCCAGCATTAACAGGGGGCTGAGGGACGAGCAGTACTTC
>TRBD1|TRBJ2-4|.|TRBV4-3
CASSLQGTGNIQYF
TGCGCCAGCAGCCTTCAGGGGACAGGAAACATTCAGTACTTC
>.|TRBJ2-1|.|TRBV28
CASSPLGGGENEQFF
TGTGCCAGCAGTCCCCTGGGGGGGGGCGAAAATGAGCAGTTCTTC
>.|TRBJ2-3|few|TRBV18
CASSPQGHSADTQYF
TGTGCCAGCTCACCACAGGGGCATTCCGCAGATACGCAGTATTTT
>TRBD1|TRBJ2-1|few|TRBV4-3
CASSLHRDRGTYNEQFF
TGCGCCAGCAGCCTACACCGGGACAGGGGCACCTACAATGAGCAGTTCTTC
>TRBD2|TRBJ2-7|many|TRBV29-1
CSVELAGSQYF
TGCAGCGTTGAACTAGCGGGGAGCCAGTACTTC
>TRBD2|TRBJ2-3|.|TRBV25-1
CASSVPAEAGGPDTQYF
TGTGCCAGCAGTGTCCCCGCGGAAGCGGGGGGCCCAGATACGCAGTATTTT
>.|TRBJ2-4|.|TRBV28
CASSLWPGQGSEQYF
TGTGCCAGCAGTTTATGGCCGGGGCAGGGTAGTGAGCAGTACTTC
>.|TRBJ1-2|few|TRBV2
CASRQNTGAHTF
TGTGCCAGCAGGCAGAACACAGGAGCCCACACCTTC
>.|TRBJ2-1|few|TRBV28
CASSFWVTLSYNEQFF
TGTGCCAGCAGTTTTTGGGTAACTTTGTCCTACAATGAGCAGTTCTTC
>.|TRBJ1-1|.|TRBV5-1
CASSLVEAANTEAFF
TGCGCCAGCAGCTTGGTAGAGGCAGCGAACACTGAAGCTTTCTTT
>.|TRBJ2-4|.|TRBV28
CASSLQLAKSIQYF
TGTGCCAGCAGTCTTCAGCTAGCCAAAAGCATTCAGTACTTC
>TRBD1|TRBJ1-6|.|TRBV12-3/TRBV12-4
CASSLAGGGSPLHF
TGTGCCAGCAGTTTAGCAGGGGGCGGTTCACCCCTCCACTTT
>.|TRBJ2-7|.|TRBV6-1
CASSEAPAGENSYEQYF
TGTGCCAGCAGTGAAGCGCCGGCAGGGGAGAACTCCTACGAGCAGTACTTC
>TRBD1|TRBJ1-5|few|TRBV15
CATGTGIGAQPQHF
TGTGCCACCGGGACAGGGATCGGAGCTCAGCCCCAGCATTTT
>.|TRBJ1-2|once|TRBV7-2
CASSLDSPGYGYTF
TGTGCCAGCAGCTTAGACAGCCCCGGGTATGGCTACACCTTC
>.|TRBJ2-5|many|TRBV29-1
CSVDLYQETQYF
TGCAGCGTTGACCTTTACCAAGAGACCCAGTACTTC
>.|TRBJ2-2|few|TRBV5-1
CASSLGKVGSLNTGELFF
TGCGCCAGCAGCTTGGGGAAGGTAGGCAGCTTGAACACCGGGGAGCTGTTTTTT